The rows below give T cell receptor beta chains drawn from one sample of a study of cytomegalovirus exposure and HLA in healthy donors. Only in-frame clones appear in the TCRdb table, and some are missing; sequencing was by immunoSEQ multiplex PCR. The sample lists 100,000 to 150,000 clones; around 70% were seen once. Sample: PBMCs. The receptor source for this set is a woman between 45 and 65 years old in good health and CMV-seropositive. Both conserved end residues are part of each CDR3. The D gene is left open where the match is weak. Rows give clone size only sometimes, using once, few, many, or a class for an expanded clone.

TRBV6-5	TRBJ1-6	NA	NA	CASSPTGSPLHF
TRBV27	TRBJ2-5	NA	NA	CASSLRRLPQETQYF
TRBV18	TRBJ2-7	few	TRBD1	CASSPPTGEYYEQYF
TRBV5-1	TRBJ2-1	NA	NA	CASSLGQGIEQFF
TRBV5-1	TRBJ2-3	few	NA	CASSLGAVSDTQYF
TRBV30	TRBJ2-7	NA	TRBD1	CAWSVQLQGNEQYF
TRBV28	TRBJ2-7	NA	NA	CASSFVGSYEQYF
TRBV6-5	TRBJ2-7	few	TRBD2	CATRAGGEDEQYF
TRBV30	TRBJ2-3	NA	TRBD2	CAWALGLGGDTQYF
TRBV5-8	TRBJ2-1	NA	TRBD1	CASSQTGGRYNEQFF
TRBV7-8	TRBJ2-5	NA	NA	CASSSRETQYF
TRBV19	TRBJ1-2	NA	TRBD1	CASSIGGQASYGYTF
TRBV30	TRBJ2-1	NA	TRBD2	CAWGTSNEQFF
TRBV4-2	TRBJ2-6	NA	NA	CASSQDVGASGANVLTF
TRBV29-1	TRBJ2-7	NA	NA	CSVDSGLYEQYF
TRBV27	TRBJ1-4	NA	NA	CASSLSIRVGVEKLFF
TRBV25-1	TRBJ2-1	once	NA	CASSDPSASSYNEQFF
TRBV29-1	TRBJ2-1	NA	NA	CSAWDTSSYNEQFF
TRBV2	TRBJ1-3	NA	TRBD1	CASSGQGAGNTIYF
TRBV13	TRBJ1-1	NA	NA	CASSLDLTTGEAFF
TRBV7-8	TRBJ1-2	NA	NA	CASSLGQGPFYGYTF
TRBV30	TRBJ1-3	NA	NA	CAWSVPSGDRSGNTIYF
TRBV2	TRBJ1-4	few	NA	CASSEKERGKLFF
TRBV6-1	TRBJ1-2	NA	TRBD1	CASSESRTGPNYGYTF
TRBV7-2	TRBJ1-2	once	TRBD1	CASSLVGTGGLGYGYTF
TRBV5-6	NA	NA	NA	CASSLATGDEQYF
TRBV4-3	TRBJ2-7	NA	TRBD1	CASSPRQGYEQYF
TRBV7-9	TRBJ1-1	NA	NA	CASSQLNLRTEAFF
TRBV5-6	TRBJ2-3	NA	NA	CASSPRSKSDTQYF
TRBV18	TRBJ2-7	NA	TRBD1	CASSIGTTGANYEQYF
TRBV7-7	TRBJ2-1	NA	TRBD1	CASSLMDRGVGIDEQFF
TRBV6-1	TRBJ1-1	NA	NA	CASSEARRTEAFF
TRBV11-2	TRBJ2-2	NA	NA	CASSLVSSTGELFF
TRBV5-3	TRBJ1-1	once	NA	CARSLSCNSEVGANTEAFF
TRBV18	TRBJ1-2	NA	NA	CASSPNQAVNYGYTF
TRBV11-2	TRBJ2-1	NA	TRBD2	CASSLVGGGVDEQFF
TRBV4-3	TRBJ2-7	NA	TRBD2	CASSQETSLAQYF
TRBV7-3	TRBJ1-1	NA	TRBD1	CASSYMDRAEAFF
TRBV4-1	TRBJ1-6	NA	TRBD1	CASSQDARTGINPPLHF
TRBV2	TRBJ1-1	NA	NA	CASSGAGTGTEAFF
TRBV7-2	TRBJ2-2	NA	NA	CASTPRGYVTGELFF
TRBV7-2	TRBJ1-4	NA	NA	CASRSTVATNEKLFF
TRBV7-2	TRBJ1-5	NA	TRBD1	CASSGVPGGSPQHF
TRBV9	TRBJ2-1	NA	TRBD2	CASNSGLEDRVEQFF
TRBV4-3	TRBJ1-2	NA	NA	CASSQDTGGYGYTF
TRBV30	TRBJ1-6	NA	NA	CAWRALRGRHSPLHF
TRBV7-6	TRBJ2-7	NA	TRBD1	CASSSTGGVFTGEQYF
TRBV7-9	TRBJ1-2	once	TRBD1	CASRDRADPSGYTF
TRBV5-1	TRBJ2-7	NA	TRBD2	CASSLDGGGGEQYF
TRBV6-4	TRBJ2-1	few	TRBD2	CASSRLAGGRSNEQFF
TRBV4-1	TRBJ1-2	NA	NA	CASSQDGTLYGYTF
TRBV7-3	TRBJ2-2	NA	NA	CASSPGRGDGELFF
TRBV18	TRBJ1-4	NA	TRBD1	CASSPRQGAEKLFF
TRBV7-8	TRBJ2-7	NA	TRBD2	CASSSTTSGVLYF
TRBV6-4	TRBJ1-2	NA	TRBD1	CASSDSGQGSGYTF